Presented here are 4 T cell receptor beta chains from one specimen sequenced in a study of molecular identifiers for immune sequencing clone quantification. TCRdb independently ran MiXCR on the PCR reads; one entry per CDR3 protein. Of some 65,000 distinct CDR3 sequences listed, under 20% are singletons. The sequenced material came from naive CD8+ T cells from blood, with Jurkat cell RNA spiked in. Subset noted: FACS-sorted CD8+CD4-CCR7+CD45RA+ naive T cells. The receptors shown here come from a human donor in good health. Some libraries in this study had Jurkat cell RNA spiked in.

In this sample, this clonotype turned up many times. J is TRBJ2-7 and V is TRBV7-9, with D perhaps TRBD1 (6 bases). V lost 5 bases, J lost 5 bases, and 10 bases lay in between. This CDR3 region has 12 residues. The germline V gene encodes CDR1 SEHNR and CDR2 FQNEAQ (reference sequence). CDR3 sequence reads: CASSAQGNEQYF. CDR3 DNA sequence: TGTGCCAGCAGCGCACAGGGAAACGAGCAGTACTTC.

This clonotype was seen many times. V and J are TRBV7-8 and TRBJ2-3; 8 nucleotides align to TRBD2. The ends lost 7 bases at V and 2 bases at J; junction bases unmatched: 8. The CDR3 is 15 amino acids. Germline V CDR1 and CDR2: SGHVS, FQNEAQ. The CDR3 DNA sequence: TGTGCCAGCACCGTAGCGGGAACCCTCACAGATACGCAGTATTTT. It translates to CASTVAGTLTDTQYF.

This clonotype was observed many times. This sequence joins TRBV19 and TRBJ1-5; no clear D gene. The CDR3 covers 14 residues. V was clipped by 2 bases and J by 7 bases, with 12 bases between them. Germline CDR1 reads LNHDA; CDR2 reads SQIVND (reference sequence). The DNA of the CDR3 is TGTGCCAGTAGTATATTCCCTGGCCACCAGCCCCAGCATTTT. Translated: CASSIFPGHQPQHF.

This clonotype was seen repeatedly, ten times or more. This sequence joins TRBV7-9 and TRBJ2-2; 10 bases match TRBD1. The CDR3 extends over 16 amino acids. Unmatched junction bases numbered 11, after V lost 4 bases and J lost 9 bases. Germline CDR1 SEHNR, CDR2 FQNEAQ (reference sequence). CDR3 loop: CASSWTGQGRNRELFF. The DNA of the CDR3 is TGTGCCAGCAGCTGGACGGGACAGGGGAGAAACCGGGAGCTGTTTTTT.